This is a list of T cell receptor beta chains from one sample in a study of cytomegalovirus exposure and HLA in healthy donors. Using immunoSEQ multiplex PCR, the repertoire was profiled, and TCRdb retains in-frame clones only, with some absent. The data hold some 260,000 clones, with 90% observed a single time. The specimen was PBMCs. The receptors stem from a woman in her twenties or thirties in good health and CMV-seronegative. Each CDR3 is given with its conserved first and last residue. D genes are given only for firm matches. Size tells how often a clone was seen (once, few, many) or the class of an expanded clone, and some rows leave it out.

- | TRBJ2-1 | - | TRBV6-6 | TGTGCCAGCAGTTACTCAGGGACTTCCTACAATGAGCAGTTCTTC | CASSYSGTSYNEQFF
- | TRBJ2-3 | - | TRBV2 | TGTGCCAGCAGTCCAACCCTAGCGACTAGCACAGATACGCAGTATTTT | CASSPTLATSTDTQYF
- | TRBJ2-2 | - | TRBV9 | TGTGCCAGCAGCGTAGCGCAGGGACACACCGGGGAGCTGTTTTTT | CASSVAQGHTGELFF
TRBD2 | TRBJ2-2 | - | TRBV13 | TGTGCCAGCAGCCCGGGACTAGCGGGAGGTAGCGACACCGGGGAGCTGTTTTTT | CASSPGLAGGSDTGELFF
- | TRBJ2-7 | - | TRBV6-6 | TGTGCCAGCAGTTATAATTCAGGGGGGTACGAGCAGTACTTC | CASSYNSGGYEQYF
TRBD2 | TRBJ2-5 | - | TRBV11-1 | TGTGCCAGCAGCTTAGGAGCCACGGGAGGGTACCAAGAGACCCAGTACTTC | CASSLGATGGYQETQYF
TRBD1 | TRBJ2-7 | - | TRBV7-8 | TGTGCCAGCAGCTTAAACTCGGGACAGGGCTACGAGCAGTACTTC | CASSLNSGQGYEQYF
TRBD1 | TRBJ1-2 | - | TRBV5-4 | TGTGCCAGCAGCTTTGGGGACAGGGCTAACTATGGCTACACCTTC | CASSFGDRANYGYTF
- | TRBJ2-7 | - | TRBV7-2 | TGTGCCAGCACCCAGGGGGGGACGGGAGAAAGGGAGCAGTACTTC | CASTQGGTGEREQYF
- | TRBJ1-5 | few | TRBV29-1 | TGCAGCGTTGAAGAGGGGGCAGGACAGCCCCAGCATTTT | CSVEEGAGQPQHF
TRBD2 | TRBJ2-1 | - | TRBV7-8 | TGTGCCAGCAGCTTATTCCGGGAGGTGGGTGTTGAGCAGTTCTTC | CASSLFREVGVEQFF
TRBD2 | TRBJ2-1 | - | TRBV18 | TGTGCCAGCTCACCACAGGGACTAGCGGGAGCTTATGAGCAGTTCTTC | CASSPQGLAGAYEQFF
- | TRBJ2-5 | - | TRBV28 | TGTGCCAGCAGCTTTGTCACAGCCTCCCAAGAGACCCAGTACTTC | CASSFVTASQETQYF
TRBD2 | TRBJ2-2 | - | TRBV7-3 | TGTGCCAGCGGACTAGCGGATATAACCGGGGAGCTGTTTTTT | CASGLADITGELFF
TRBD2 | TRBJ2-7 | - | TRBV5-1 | TGCGCCAGCAGCTTGGGAGGACTAGCGTCCTACGAGCAGTACTTC | CASSLGGLASYEQYF
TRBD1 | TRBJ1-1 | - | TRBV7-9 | TGTGCCAGCAGCTCAGGGGGGAACACTGAAGCTTTCTTT | CASSSGGNTEAFF
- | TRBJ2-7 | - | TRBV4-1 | TGCGCCAGCAGCCAAGACCAGGGGATGTCCTACGAGCAGTACTTC | CASSQDQGMSYEQYF
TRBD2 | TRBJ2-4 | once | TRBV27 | TGTGCCAGCAGTTTATCGAGGGCGGGAGGGCCCATTCAGTACTTC | CASSLSRAGGPIQYF
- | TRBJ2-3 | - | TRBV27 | TGTGCCAGCAGTCCGGGGGCGGGCACAGATACGCAGTATTTT | CASSPGAGTDTQYF
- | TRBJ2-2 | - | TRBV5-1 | TGCGCCAGCAGCTTGGGAGGCAGGAACACCGGGGAGCTGTTTTTT | CASSLGGRNTGELFF
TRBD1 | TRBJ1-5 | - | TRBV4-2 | TGTGCCAGCAGCCAAGGGACAGGGGAGGATCAGCCCCAGCATTTT | CASSQGTGEDQPQHF
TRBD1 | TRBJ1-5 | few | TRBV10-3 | TGTGCCATCAGTGAGGGGACAGGGAGCAATCAGCCCCAGCATTTT | CAISEGTGSNQPQHF
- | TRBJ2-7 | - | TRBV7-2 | TGTGCCAGCAGCTTAGATAGTAGCCTCTACGAGCAGTACTTC | CASSLDSSLYEQYF
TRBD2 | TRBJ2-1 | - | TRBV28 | TGTGCCAGCAGTCCCTCTAGCGGGAAGGTTCCCTACAATGAGCAGTTCTTC | CASSPSSGKVPYNEQFF
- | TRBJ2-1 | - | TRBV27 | TGTGCCAGCAGTTTCGGCCTAGCGAGGAGGGTCTACAATGAGCAGTTCTTC | CASSFGLARRVYNEQFF
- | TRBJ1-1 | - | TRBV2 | TGTGCCAGCAGTGAACTGGGTTTAGGCCTGAACACTGAAGCTTTCTTT | CASSELGLGLNTEAFF
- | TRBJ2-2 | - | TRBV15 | TGTGCCACCAGCAGAGGCCCGGGCACCGGGGAGCTGTTTTTT | CATSRGPGTGELFF
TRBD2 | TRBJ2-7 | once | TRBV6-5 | TGTGCCAGCAGACTAGGGACTAGCGGGAGGGAGCAGTACTTC | CASRLGTSGREQYF
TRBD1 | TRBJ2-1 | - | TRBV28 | TGTGCCAGCAGTTTGTCGGGACAGGGAAAATTCAATGAGCAGTTCTTC | CASSLSGQGKFNEQFF